This TCR beta chain stems from a study of blood T cell repertoires in COVID-19. Study at large: The United States, Italy and Spain were the sources of the acute and convalescent COVID-19 samples. Sample material is recorded as cDNA or gDNA derived from T cells, B-cell-depleted T cells, or PBMCs.

Per the original data handling: Reference gene primer amplification in the assay estimated nucleated cell counts. Measured with immunoSEQ multiplex PCR; TCRdb has only the in-frame clones, and not every one. V, J and clone size were drawn from that table, and D and trimming were deduced from the DNA. This sample carries about 53,000 clones, 86% of them seen once, and the ten largest clones take less than 3.5%. Looked up from germline, CDR1 is KGHSH and CDR2 is LQKENI. The V and J ends lost 1 base and 3 bases, in that order; junction bases with no gene match: 6. This CDR3 region has 16 residues. The chain recombines TRBV18 with TRBJ2-3; 8 bases line up with TRBD2. This clonotype was obtained from an elderly man with acute or convalescent COVID-19. The specimen was peripheral blood. The CDR3 DNA reads as TGTGCCAGCTCACCACTGTTCGGGGGGGAGACAGATACGCAGTATTTT. Its protein product is CASSPLFGGETDTQYF. The whole variable domain, remainder taken from reference TRBV18 and TRBJ2-3, is NAGVMQNPRHLVRRRGQEARLRCSPMKGHSHVYWYRQLPEEGLKFMVYLQKENIIDESGMPKERFSAEFPKEGPSILRIQQVVRGDSAAYFCASSPLFGGETDTQYFGPGTRLTVL.